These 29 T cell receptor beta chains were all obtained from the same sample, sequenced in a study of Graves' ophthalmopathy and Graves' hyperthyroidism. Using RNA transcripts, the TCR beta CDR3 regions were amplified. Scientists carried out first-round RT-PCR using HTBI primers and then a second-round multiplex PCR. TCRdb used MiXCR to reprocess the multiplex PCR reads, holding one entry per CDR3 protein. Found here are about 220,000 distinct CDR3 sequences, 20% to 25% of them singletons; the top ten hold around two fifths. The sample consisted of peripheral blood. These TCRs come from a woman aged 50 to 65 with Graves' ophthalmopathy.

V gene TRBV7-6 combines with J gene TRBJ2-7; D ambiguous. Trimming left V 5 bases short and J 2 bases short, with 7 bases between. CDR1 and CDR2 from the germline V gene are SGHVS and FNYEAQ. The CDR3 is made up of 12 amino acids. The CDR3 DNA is TGTGCCAGCAGCGCCGCGGCCTACGAGCAGTACTTC. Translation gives CASSAAAYEQYF.

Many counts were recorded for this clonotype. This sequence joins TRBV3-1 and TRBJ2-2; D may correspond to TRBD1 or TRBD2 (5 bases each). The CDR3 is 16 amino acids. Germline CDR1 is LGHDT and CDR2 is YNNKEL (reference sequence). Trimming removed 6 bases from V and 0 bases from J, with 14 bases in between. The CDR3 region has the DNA TGTGCCAGCAGTCTCGTCTCGGGGCCGAACACCGGGGAGCTGTTTTTT. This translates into CASSLVSGPNTGELFF.

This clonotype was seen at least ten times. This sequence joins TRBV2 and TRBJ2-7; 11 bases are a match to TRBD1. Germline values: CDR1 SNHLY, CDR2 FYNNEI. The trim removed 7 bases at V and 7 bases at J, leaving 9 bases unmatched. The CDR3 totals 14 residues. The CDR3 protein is CASNLRTGGLEQYF. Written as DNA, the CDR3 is TGTGCCAGCAACCTAAGGACAGGGGGCTTGGAGCAGTACTTC.

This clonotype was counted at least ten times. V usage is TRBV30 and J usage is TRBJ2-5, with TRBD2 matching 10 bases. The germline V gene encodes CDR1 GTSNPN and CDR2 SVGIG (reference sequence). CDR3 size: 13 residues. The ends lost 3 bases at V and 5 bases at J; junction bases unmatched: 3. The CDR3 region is CAWRIAGGETQYF. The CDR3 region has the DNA TGTGCCTGGAGAATAGCGGGAGGTGAGACCCAGTACTTC.

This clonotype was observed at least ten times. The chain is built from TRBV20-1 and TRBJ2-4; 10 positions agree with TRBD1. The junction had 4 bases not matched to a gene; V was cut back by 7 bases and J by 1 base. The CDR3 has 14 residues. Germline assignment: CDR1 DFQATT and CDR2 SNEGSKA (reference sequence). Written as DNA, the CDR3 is TGCAGTGGGAGGGACAGGGGCGCCAAAAACATTCAGTACTTC. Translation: CSGRDRGAKNIQYF.

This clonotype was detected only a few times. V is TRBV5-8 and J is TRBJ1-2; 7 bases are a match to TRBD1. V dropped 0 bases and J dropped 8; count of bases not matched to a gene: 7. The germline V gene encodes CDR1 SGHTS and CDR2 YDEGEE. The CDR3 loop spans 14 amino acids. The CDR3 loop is CASSLVGTAGGYTF. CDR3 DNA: TGTGCCAGCAGCTTGGTTGGGACAGCGGGAGGCTACACCTTC. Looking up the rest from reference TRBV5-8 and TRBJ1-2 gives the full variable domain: EAGVTQSPTHLIKTRGQQATLRCSPISGHTSVYWYQQALGLGLQFLLWYDEGEERNRGNFPPRFSGRQFPNYSSELNVNALELEDSALYLCASSLVGTAGGYTFGSGTRLTVV.

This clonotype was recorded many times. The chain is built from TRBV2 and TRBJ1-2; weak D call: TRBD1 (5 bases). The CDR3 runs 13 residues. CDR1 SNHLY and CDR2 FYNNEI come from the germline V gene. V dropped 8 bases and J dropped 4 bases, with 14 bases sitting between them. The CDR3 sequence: CASPLTDLYGYTF. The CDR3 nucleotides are TGTGCCAGCCCCCTGACAGACCTCTATGGCTACACCTTC.

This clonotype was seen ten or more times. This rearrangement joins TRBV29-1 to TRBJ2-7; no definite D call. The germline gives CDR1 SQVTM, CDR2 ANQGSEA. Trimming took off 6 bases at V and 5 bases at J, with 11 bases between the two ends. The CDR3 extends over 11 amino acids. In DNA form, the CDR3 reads TGCAGCGTAATCCGCCAAAACGAGCAGTACTTC. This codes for CSVIRQNEQYF.

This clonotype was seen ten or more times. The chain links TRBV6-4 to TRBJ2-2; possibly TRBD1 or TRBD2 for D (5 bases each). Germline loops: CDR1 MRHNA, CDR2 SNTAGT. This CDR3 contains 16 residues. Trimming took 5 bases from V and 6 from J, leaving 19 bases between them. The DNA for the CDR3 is TGTGCCAGCAGTCCCCGGGACCAAGTTCTGGCCGGGGAGCTGTTTTTT. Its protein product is CASSPRDQVLAGELFF.

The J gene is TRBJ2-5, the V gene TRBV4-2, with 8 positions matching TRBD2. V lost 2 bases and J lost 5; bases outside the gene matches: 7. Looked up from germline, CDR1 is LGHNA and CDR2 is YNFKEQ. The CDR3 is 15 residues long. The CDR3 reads CASSQRAGEQETQYF. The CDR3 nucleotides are TGTGCCAGCAGCCAACGAGCGGGAGAGCAGGAGACCCAGTACTTC.

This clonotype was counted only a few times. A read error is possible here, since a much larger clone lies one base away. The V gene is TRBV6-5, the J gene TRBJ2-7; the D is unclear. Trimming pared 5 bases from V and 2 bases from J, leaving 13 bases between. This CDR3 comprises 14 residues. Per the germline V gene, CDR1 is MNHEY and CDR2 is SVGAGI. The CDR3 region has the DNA TGTGCCAGCAGTCACCCAGGTATAACCTACGAGCAGTACTTC. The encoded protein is CASSHPGITYEQYF.

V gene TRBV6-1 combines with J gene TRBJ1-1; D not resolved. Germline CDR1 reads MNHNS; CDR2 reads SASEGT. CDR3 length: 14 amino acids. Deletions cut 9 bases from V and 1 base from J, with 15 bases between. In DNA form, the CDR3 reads TGTGCCAGTATACGTCCAGGAAAGAACACTGAAGCTTTCTTT. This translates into CASIRPGKNTEAFF.

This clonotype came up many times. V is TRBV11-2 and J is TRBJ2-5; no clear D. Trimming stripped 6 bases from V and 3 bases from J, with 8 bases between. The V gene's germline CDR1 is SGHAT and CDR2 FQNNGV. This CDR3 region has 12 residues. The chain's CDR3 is CASRNGKETQYF. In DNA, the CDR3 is TGTGCCAGCAGGAACGGAAAAGAGACCCAGTACTTC.

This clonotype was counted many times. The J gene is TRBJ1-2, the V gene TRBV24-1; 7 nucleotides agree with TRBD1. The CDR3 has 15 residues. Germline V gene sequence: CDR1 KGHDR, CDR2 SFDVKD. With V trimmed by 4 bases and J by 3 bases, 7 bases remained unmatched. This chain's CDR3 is CATSESGTEYYGYTF. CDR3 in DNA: TGTGCCACCAGTGAATCAGGGACAGAGTACTATGGCTACACCTTC.

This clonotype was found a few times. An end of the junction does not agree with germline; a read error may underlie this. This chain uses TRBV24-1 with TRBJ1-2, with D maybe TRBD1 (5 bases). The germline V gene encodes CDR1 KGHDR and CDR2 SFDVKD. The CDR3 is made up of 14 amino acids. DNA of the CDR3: TGTGCCACCAGCGCCGTCGGGGAGGGGTATGGCTACATCTTC. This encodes CATSAVGEGYGYIF.

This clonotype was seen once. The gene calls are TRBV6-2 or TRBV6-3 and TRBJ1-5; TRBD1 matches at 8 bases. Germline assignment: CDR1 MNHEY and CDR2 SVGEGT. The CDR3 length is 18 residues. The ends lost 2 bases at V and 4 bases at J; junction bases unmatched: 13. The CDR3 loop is CASSYADRDLGRNQPQHF. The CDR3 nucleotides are TGTGCCAGCAGTTACGCGGACAGGGACTTGGGTAGAAATCAGCCCCAGCATTTT.

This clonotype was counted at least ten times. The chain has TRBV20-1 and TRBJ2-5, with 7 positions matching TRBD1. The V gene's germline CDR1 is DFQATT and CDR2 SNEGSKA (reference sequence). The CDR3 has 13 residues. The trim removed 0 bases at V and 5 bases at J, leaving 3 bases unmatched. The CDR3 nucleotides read TGCAGTGCTAGAGAGACAGGGCTGGAGACCCAGTACTTC. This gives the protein CSARETGLETQYF.

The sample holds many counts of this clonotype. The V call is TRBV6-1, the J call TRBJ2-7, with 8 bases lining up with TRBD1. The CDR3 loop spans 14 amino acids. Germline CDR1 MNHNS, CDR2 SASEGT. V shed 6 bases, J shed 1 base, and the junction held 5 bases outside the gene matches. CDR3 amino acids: CASSTTGESYEQYF. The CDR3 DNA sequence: TGTGCCAGCAGCACGACAGGGGAGTCCTACGAGCAGTACTTC.

CDR3 residues: CARRLSGPTQGYEQYF. CDR3 sequence (DNA): TGTGCCAGGAGACTCTCGGGACCGACACAAGGCTACGAGCAGTACTTC. J is TRBJ2-7 and V is TRBV7-8, with D perhaps matching TRBD1 or TRBD2 (5 bases each). Trimming cost V 9 bases and J 3 bases, with 24 bases left between them. Germline V CDR1 and CDR2: SGHVS, FQNEAQ. This CDR3 contains 16 residues. The complete variable domain, with remaining parts taken from reference TRBV7-8 and TRBJ2-7, reads GAGVSQSPRYKVAKRGQDVALRCDPISGHVSLFWYQQALGQGPEFLTYFQNEAQLDKSGLPSDRFFAERPEGSVSTLKIQRTQQEDSAVYLCARRLSGPTQGYEQYFGPGTRLTVT.

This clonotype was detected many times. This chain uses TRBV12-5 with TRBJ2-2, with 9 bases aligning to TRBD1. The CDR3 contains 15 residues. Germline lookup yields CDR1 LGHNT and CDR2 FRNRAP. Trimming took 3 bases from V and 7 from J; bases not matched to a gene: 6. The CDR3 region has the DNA TGTGCTAGTGGTTTCAAACAGGGGGCGTACGGGGAGCTGTTTTTT. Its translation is CASGFKQGAYGELFF.

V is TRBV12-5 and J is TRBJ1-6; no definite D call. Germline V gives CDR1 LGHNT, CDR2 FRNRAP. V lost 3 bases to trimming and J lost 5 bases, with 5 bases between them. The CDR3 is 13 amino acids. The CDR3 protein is CASGFGDNSPLHF. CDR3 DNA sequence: TGTGCTAGTGGTTTCGGGGATAATTCACCCCTCCACTTT.

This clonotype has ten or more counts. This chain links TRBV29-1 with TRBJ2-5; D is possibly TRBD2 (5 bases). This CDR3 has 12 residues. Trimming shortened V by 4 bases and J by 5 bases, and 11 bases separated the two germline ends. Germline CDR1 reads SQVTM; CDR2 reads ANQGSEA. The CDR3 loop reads CSVGISGETQYF. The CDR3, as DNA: TGCAGCGTTGGGATCTCGGGGGAGACCCAGTACTTC.

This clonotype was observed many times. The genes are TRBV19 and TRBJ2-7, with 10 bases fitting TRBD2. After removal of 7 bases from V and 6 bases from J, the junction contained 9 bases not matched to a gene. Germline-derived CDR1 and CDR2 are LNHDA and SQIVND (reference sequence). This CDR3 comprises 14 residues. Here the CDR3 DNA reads TGTGCCAGTACAAAGGCTAGCGGGAGTCGCGAGCAGTACTTC. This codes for CASTKASGSREQYF. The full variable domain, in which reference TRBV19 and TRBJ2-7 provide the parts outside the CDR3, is DGGITQSPKYLFRKEGQNVTLSCEQNLNHDAMYWYRQDPGQGLRLIYYSQIVNDFQKGDIAEGYSVSREKKESFPLTVTSAQKNPTAFYLCASTKASGSREQYFGPGTRLTVT.

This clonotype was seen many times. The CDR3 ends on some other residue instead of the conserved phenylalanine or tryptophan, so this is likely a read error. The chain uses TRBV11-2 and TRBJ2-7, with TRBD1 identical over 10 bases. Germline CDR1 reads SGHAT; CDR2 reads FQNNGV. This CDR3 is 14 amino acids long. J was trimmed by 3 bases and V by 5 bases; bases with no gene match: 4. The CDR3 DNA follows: TGTGCCAGCAGCCGAGGACAGGGGGTCTACGAGCAGTACTCC. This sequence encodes CASSRGQGVYEQYS.

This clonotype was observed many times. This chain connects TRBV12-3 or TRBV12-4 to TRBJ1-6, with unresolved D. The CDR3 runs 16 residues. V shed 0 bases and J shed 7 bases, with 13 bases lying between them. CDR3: CASSLAGVGSNSPLHF. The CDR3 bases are TGTGCCAGCAGTTTAGCGGGAGTGGGATCCAATTCACCCCTCCACTTT.

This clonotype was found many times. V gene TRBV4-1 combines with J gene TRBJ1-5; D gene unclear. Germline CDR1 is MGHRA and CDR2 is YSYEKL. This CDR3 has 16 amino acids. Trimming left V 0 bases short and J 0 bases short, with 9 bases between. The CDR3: CASSQDGDPSNQPQHF. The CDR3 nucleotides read TGCGCCAGCAGCCAAGATGGAGACCCTAGCAATCAGCCCCAGCATTTT.

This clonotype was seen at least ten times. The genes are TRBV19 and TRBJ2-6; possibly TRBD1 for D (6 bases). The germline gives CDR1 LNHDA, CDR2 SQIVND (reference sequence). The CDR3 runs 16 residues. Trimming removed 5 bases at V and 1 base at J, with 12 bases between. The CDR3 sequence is CASSPRRGSGANVLTF. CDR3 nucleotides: TGTGCCAGTAGTCCCCGAAGGGGGTCTGGGGCCAACGTCCTGACTTTC.

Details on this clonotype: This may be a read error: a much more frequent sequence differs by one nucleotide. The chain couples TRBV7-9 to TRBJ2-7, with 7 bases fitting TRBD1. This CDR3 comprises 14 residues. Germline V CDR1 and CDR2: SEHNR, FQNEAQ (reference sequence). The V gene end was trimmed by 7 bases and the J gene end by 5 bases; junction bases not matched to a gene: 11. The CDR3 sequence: CASNPGQVRDEQYF. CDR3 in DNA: TGTGCCAGCAACCCTGGACAGGTGAGGGACGAGCAGTACTTC.

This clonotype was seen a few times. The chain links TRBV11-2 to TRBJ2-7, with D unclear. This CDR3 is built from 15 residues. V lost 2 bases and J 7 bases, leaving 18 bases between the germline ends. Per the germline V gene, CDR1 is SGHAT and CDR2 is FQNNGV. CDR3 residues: CASSLSGRGVREQYF. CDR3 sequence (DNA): TGTGCCAGCAGCTTAAGTGGCCGAGGAGTGAGGGAGCAGTACTTC.